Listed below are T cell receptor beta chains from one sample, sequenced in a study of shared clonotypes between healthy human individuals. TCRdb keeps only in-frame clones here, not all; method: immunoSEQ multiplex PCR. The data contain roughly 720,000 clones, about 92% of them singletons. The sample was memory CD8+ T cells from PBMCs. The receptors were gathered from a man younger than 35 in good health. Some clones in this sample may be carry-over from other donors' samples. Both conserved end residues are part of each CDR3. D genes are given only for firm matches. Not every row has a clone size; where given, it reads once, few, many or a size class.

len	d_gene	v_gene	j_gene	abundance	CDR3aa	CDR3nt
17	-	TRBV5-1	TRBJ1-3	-	CASSLGVTGDPGNTIYF	TGCGCCAGCAGCTTGGGAGTCACCGGGGATCCTGGAAACACCATATATTTT
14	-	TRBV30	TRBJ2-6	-	CAWIGLSGANVLTF	TGTGCCTGGATCGGTCTCTCTGGGGCCAACGTCCTGACTTTC
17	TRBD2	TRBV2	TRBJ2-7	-	CASSELRLAGRSYEQYF	TGTGCCAGCAGTGAATTAAGACTAGCGGGGCGCTCCTACGAGCAGTACTTC
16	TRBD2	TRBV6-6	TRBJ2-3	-	CASSHLAETSTDTQYF	TGTGCCAGCAGCCACCTAGCGGAAACTAGCACAGATACGCAGTATTTT
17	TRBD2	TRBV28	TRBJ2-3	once	CASSLVPAGVWADTQYF	TGTGCCAGCAGTTTAGTACCAGCGGGAGTATGGGCAGATACGCAGTATTTT
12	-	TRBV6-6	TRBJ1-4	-	CASNRGHEKLFF	TGTGCCAGCAACCGGGGGCACGAAAAACTGTTTTTT
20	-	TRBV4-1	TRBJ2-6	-	CASSHHKGREPVLGANVLTF	TGCGCCAGCAGCCACCACAAGGGGCGGGAACCAGTCTTGGGGGCCAACGTCCTGACTTTC
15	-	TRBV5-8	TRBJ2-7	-	CASSLVGGTSYEQYF	TGTGCCAGCAGCTTGGTCGGGGGTACTTCCTACGAGCAGTACTTC
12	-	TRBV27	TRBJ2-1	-	CASSPRYNEQFF	TGTGCCAGCAGTCCTAGATACAATGAGCAGTTCTTC
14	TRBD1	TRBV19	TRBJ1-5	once	CASSVRDRNQPQHF	TGTGCCAGTAGTGTCCGGGACAGAAATCAGCCCCAGCATTTT
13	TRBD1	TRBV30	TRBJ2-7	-	CAWEQGTAYEQYF	TGTGCCTGGGAGCAGGGGACAGCCTACGAGCAGTACTTC
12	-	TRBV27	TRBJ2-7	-	CASKGRNYEQYF	TGTGCCAGCAAGGGCAGGAACTACGAGCAGTACTTC
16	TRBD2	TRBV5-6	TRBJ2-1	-	CASSLALAGGPGEQFF	TGTGCCAGCAGCTTGGCTCTAGCGGGAGGGCCAGGGGAGCAGTTCTTC
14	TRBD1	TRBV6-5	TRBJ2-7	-	CASSNSDRFYEQYF	TGTGCCAGCAGTAATTCGGACAGGTTCTACGAGCAGTACTTC
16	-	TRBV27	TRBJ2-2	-	CTSRSYLVGPTGELFF	TGTACCAGCAGGTCATATCTGGTGGGTCCCACCGGGGAGCTGTTTTTT
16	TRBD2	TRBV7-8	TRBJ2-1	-	CASSLVVGGTYNEQFF	TGTGCCAGCAGCTTAGTAGTGGGAGGGACCTACAATGAGCAGTTCTTC
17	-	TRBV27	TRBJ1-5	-	CASSSQSGREGDQPQHF	TGTGCCAGCAGTTCTCAGAGCGGGAGGGAAGGCGATCAGCCCCAGCATTTT
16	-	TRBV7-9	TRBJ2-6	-	CASSLGLASGANVLTF	TGTGCCAGCAGCTTAGGTTTGGCGTCTGGGGCCAACGTCCTGACTTTC
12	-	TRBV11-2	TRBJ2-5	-	CASSNRGETQYF	TGTGCCAGCAGCAATAGGGGGGAGACCCAGTACTTC
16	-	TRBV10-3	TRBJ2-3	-	CATRPIRSGSTDTQYF	TGTGCCACCCGTCCGATCCGCAGCGGGAGCACAGATACGCAGTATTTT
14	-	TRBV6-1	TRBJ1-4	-	CASDIWMGDEKLFF	TGTGCCAGCGATATTTGGATGGGTGATGAAAAACTGTTTTTT
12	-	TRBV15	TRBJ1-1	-	CATSILNTEAFF	TGTGCCACCAGCATCTTGAACACTGAAGCTTTCTTT
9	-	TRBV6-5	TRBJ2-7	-	CAVGGPMQF	TGTGCCGTCGGCGGCCCGATGCAATTC
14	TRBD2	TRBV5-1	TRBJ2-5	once	CASGTSGRGETQYF	TGCGCCAGCGGGACTAGCGGGAGAGGAGAGACCCAGTACTTC
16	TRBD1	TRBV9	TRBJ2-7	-	CASSGDLTGGAYEQYF	TGTGCCAGCAGCGGGGATTTGACAGGGGGCGCGTACGAGCAGTACTTC
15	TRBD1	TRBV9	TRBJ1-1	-	CASSEGQGADTEAFF	TGTGCCAGCAGCGAGGGACAGGGGGCAGACACTGAAGCTTTCTTT
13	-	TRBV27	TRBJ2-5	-	CASSPWGAETQYF	TGTGCCAGCTCCCCTTGGGGGGCAGAGACCCAGTACTTC
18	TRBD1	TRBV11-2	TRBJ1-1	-	CASSHPGQGAKANTEAFF	TGTGCCAGCAGCCACCCCGGACAGGGGGCAAAAGCGAACACTGAAGCTTTCTTT
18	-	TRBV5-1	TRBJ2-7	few	CASSLEPLRQGNSYEQYF	TGCGCCAGCAGCTTGGAGCCGCTTCGGCAGGGGAACTCCTACGAGCAGTACTTC
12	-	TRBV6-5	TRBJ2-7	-	CASSYVGAEQYF	TGTGCCAGCAGTTATGTTGGAGCCGAGCAGTACTTC
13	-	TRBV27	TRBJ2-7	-	CASSLGYRYEQYF	TGTGCCAGCAGTTTAGGCTACAGATACGAGCAGTACTTC
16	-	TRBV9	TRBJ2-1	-	CASSAQGAVRGDEQFF	TGTGCCAGCAGCGCCCAGGGAGCAGTCCGTGGGGATGAGCAGTTCTTC
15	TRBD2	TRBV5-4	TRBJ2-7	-	CASSNTSGTSYEQYF	TGTGCCAGCAGCAACACGAGCGGGACCTCCTACGAGCAGTACTTC
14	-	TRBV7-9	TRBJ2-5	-	CASSPRLGWETQYF	TGTGCCAGCAGCCCCCGGCTCGGGTGGGAGACCCAGTACTTC
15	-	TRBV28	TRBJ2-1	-	CASSLSRSSYNEQFF	TGTGCCAGCAGTTTATCCAGAAGCTCCTACAATGAGCAGTTCTTC